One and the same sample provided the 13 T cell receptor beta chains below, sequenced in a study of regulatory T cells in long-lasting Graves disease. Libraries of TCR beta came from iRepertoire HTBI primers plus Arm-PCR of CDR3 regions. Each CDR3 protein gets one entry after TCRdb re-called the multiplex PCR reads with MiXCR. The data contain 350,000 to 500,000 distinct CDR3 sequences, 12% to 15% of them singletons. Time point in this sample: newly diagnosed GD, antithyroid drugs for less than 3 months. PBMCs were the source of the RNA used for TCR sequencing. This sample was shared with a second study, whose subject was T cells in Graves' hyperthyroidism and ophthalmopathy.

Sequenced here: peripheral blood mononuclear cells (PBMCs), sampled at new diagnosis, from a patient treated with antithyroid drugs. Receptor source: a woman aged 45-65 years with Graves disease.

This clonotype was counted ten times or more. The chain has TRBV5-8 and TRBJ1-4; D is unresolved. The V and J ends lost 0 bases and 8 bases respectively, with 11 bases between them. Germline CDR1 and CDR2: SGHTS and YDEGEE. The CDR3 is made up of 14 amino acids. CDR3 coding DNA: TGTGCCAGCAGCTTGGTAGCCCTTGGGGAAAAACTGTTTTTT. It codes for CASSLVALGEKLFF.

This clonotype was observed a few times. CDR3 nucleotide sequence: TGTGCCAGCAGCCCGGGACAGGGGTTATCCAATAATTCACCCCTCCACTTT. This sequence encodes CASSPGQGLSNNSPLHF. V gene TRBV27 combines with J gene TRBJ1-6; the match to TRBD1 covers 10 bases. After removal of 6 bases from V and 5 bases from J, the junction contained 10 bases not matched to a gene. The germline CDR1 and CDR2 sequences are MNHEY and SMNVEV (reference sequence). This CDR3 is built from 17 residues.

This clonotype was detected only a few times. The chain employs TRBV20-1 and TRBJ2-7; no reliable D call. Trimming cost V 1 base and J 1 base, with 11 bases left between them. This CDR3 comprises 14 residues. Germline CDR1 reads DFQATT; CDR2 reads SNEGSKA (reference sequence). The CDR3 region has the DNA TGCAGTGCTAGAGTTGAGATGGGGTCCTACGAGCAGTACTTC. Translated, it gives CSARVEMGSYEQYF.

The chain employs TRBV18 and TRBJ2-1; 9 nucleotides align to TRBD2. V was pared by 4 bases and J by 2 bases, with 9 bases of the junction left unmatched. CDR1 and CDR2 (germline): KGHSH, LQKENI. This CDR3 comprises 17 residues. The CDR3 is CASSHEASGRTYNEQFF. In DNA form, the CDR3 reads TGTGCCAGCTCACACGAGGCAAGCGGGAGGACCTACAATGAGCAGTTCTTC.

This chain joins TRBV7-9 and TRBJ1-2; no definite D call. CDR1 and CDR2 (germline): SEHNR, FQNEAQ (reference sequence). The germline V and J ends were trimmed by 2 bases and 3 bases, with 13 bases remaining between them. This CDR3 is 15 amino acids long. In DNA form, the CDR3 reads TGTGCCAGCAGCTTATGGACCCCTGGGGACTATGGCTACACCTTC. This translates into CASSLWTPGDYGYTF.

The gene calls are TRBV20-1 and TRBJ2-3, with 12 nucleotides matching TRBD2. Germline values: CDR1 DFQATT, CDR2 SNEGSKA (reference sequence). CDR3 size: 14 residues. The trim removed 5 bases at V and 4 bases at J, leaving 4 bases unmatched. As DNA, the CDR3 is TGCAGTGCTGATCCTAGCGGGAGGGCAGATACGCAGTATTTT. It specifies CSADPSGRADTQYF.

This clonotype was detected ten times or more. CDR3 nucleotides: TGTGCCAGCAGGTTAGCGGTTGAAAGGCAGTACTTC. Translating it yields CASRLAVERQYF. The chain joins TRBV28 to TRBJ2-7; D might be TRBD2 (6 bases). The length of the CDR3 is 12 residues. Germline lookup yields CDR1 MDHEN and CDR2 SYDVKM. Between the trimmed V and J ends, which lost 6 bases and 9 bases, there was a span of 15 bases.

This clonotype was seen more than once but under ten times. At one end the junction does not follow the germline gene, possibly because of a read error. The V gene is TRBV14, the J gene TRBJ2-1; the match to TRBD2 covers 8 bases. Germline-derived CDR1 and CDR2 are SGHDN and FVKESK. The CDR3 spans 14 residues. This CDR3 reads CASSQTGGYNKQFF. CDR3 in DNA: TGTGCCAGCAGCCAGACGGGGGGGTACAATAAGCAGTTCTTC.

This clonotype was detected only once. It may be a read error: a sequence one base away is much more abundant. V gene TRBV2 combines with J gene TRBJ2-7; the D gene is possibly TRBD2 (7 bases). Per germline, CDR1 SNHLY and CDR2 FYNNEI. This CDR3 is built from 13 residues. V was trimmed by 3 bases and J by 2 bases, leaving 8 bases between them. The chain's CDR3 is CASSDGGPYEQYF. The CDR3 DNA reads TGTGCCAGCAGTGACGGGGGGCCCTACGAGCAGTACTTC.

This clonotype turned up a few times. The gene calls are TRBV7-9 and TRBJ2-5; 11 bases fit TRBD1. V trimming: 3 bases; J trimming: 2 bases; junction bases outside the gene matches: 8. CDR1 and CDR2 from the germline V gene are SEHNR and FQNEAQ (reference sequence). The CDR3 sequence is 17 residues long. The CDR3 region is CASSFRRDRGRQETQYF. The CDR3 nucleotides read TGTGCCAGCAGCTTCCGAAGGGACAGGGGGAGACAAGAGACCCAGTACTTC.

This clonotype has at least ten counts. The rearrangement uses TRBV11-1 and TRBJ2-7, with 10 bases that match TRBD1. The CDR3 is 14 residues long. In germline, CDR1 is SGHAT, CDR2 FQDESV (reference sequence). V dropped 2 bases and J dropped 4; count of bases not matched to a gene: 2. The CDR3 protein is CASSLQDRGYEQYF. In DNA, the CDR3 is TGTGCCAGCAGCTTACAGGACAGGGGGTACGAGCAGTACTTC.

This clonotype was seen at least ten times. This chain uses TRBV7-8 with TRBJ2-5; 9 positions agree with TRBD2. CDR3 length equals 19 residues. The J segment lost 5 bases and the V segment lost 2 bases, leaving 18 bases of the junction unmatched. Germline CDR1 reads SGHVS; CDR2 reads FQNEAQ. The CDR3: CASSLIPPRRLAGSETQYF. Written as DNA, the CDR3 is TGTGCCAGCAGCTTAATTCCGCCCCGGAGGCTAGCGGGATCGGAGACCCAGTACTTC.

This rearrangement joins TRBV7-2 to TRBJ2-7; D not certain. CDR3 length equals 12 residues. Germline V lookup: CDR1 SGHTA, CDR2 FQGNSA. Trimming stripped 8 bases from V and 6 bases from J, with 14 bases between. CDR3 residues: CASSRLGTEQYF. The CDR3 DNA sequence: TGTGCCAGCTCCCGGCTGGGAACCGAGCAGTACTTC. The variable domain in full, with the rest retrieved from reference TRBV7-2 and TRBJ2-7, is GAGVSQSPSNKVTEKGKDVELRCDPISGHTALYWYRQSLGQGLEFLIYFQGNSAPDKSGLPSDRFSAERTGGSVSTLTIQRTQQEDSAVYLCASSRLGTEQYFGPGTRLTVT.